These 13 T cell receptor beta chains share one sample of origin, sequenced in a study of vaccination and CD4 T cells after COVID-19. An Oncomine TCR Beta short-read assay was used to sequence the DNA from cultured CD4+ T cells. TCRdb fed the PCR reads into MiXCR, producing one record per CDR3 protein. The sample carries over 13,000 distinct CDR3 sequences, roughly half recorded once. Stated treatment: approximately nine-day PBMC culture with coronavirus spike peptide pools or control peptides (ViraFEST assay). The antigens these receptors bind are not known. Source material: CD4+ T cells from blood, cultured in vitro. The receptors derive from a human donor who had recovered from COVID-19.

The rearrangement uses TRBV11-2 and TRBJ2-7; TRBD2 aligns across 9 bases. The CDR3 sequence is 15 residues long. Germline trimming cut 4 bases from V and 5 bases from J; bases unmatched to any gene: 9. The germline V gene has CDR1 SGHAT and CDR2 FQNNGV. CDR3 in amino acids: CASSSAGGRNHEQYF. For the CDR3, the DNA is TGTGCCAGCAGCTCCGCGGGGGGGCGAAACCACGAGCAGTACTTC.

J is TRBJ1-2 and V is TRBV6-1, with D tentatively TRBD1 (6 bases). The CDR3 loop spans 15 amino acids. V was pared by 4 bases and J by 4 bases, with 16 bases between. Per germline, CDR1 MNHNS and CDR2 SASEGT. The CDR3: CASSGQAQASYGYTF. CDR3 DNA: TGTGCCAGCAGTGGACAGGCTCAAGCATCCTATGGCTACACCTTC.

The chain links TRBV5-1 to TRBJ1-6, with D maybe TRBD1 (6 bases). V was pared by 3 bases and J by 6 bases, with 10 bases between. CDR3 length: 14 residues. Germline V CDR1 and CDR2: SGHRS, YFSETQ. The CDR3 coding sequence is TGCGCCAGCAGCTATGGACAGATTAATTCACCCCTCCACTTT. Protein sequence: CASSYGQINSPLHF.

For the CDR3, the DNA is TGTGCCAGCAGCGAGGGGGGGTTCACAGATACGCAGTATTTT. It is translated as CASSEGGFTDTQYF. V is TRBV6-1 and J is TRBJ2-3; possibly TRBD2 for D (7 bases). The CDR3 contains 14 residues. V was clipped by 6 bases and J by 2 bases, with 12 bases between them. Germline assignment: CDR1 MNHNS and CDR2 SASEGT.

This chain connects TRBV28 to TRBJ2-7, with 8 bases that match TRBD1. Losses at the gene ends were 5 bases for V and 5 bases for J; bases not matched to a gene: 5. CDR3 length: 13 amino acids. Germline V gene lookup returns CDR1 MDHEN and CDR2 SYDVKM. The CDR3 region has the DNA TGTGCCAGCAGTCCCAGGGGGCTCAACGAGCAGTACTTC. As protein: CASSPRGLNEQYF.

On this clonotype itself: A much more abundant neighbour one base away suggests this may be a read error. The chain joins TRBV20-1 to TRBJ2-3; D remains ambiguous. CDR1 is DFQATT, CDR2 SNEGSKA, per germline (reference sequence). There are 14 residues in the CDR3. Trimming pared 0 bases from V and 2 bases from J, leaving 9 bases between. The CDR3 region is CSARDFTLTDTQYF. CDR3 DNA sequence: TGCAGTGCTAGAGATTTTACACTCACAGATACGCAGTATTTT.

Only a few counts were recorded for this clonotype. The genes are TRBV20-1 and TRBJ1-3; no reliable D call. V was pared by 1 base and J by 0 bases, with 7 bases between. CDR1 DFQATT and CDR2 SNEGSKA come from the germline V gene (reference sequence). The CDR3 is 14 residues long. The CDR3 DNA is TGCAGTGCTAGAGCCGCGGTCTCTGGAAACACCATATATTTT. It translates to CSARAAVSGNTIYF.

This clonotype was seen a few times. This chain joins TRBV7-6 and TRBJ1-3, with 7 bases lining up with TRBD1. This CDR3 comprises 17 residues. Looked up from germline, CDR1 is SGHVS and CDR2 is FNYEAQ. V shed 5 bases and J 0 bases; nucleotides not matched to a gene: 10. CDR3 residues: CASSHRQGRSSGNTIYF. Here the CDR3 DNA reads TGTGCCAGCAGCCACCGACAGGGACGGAGCTCTGGAAACACCATATATTTT.

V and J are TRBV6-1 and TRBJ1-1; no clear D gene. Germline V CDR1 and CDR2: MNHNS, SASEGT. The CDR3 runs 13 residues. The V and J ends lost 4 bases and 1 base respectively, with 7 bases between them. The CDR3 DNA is TGTGCCAGCAGTGCGGGTTGGAACACTGAAGCTTTCTTT. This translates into CASSAGWNTEAFF.

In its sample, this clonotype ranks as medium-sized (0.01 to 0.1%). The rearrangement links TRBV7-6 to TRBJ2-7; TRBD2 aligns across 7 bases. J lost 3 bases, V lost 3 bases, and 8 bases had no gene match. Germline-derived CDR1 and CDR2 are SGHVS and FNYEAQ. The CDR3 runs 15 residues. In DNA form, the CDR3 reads TGTGCCAGCAGCTTGGAACAGGCTAGCGGCTACGAGCAGTACTTC. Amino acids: CASSLEQASGYEQYF.

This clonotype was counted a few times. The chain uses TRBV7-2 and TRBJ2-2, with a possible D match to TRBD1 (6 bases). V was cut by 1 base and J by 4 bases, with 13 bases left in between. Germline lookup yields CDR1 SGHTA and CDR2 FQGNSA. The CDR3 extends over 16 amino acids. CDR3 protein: CASSLVPQGSTGELFF. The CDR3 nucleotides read TGTGCCAGCAGCTTAGTTCCACAGGGATCCACCGGGGAGCTGTTTTTT.

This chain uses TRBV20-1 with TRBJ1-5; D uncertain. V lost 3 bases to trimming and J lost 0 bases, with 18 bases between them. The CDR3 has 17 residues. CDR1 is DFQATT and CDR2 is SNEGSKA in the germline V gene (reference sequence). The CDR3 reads CSASYASGRVSNQPQHF. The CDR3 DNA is TGCAGTGCTAGTTATGCATCGGGTCGGGTTAGCAATCAGCCCCAGCATTTT.

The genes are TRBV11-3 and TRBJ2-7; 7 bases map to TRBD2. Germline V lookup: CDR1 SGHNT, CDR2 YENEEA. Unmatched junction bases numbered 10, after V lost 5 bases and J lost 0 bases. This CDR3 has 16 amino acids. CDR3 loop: CASSVTLARSSYEQYF. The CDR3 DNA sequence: TGTGCCAGCAGCGTCACACTAGCGAGGAGCTCCTACGAGCAGTACTTC.